These T cell receptor beta chains were read from a single sample in a study of cytomegalovirus exposure and HLA in healthy donors. Assay used: immunoSEQ multiplex PCR; TCRdb lists only in-frame clones, some missing. The data hold 100,000 to 120,000 clones, with around 78% observed a single time. Material: PBMCs. All receptors come from a male donor in good health and CMV-seronegative. Each CDR3 is given with its conserved first and last residue. Fields, in order: V gene, D gene, clone size, J gene, CDR3 DNA, CDR3 protein. A D gene is named only where the DNA matches it firmly. Expanded clones get a size class; other rows say once, few or many, or leave the size out.

>TRBV10-3|TRBD2|once|TRBJ2-1
TGTGCCATCAGGGTTGGACTAGCGGGAGAGGAGCAGTTCTTC
CAIRVGLAGEEQFF
>TRBV29-1|NA|NA|TRBJ2-7
TGCAGCGTAGCAGGGGATTCCTACGAGCAGTACTTC
CSVAGDSYEQYF
>TRBV27|TRBD1|NA|TRBJ2-1
TGTGCCAGCAGTTACCGGACAGGGGAGGATGAGCAGTTCTTC
CASSYRTGEDEQFF
>TRBV19|NA|NA|TRBJ1-5
TGTGCCAGTAGTATTTCGCTGTGGCAGATCAATCAGCCCCAGCATTTT
CASSISLWQINQPQHF
>TRBV19|NA|NA|TRBJ1-5
TGTGCCAGTAGTACGGGACACGGGCGGGAGCCCCAGCATTTT
CASSTGHGREPQHF
>TRBV19|TRBD2|NA|TRBJ2-2
TGTGCCAGTAGTATAGATGGTTTGCGGGAGGGCGACACCGGGGAGCTGTTTTTT
CASSIDGLREGDTGELFF
>TRBV27|TRBD2|NA|TRBJ2-2
TGTGCCAGCAAGTTCGCGGGAGGAGGCGGGGAGCTGTTTTTT
CASKFAGGGGELFF
>TRBV7-7|NA|NA|TRBJ2-3
TGTGCCAGCAGCTTAGGTGGTACCGCGGATACGCAGTATTTT
CASSLGGTADTQYF
>TRBV7-9|TRBD2|NA|TRBJ2-7
TGTGCCAGCAGCTTAGGCGGGAGAGGGGAGCAGTACTTC
CASSLGGRGEQYF
>TRBV2|TRBD2|NA|TRBJ2-1
TGTGCCAGCAGTGACCTAGCGGGAGTTTACAATGAGCAGTTCTTC
CASSDLAGVYNEQFF
>TRBV5-5|NA|few|TRBJ1-4
TGTGCCAGCAGCTTGGCATGGGGCGAAAAACTGTTTTTT
CASSLAWGEKLFF
>TRBV25-1|NA|NA|TRBJ2-1
TGTGCCAGCAGTGAAAGCCCGCGTTGGTCTGAGCAGTTCTTC
CASSESPRWSEQFF
>TRBV5-1|TRBD1|NA|TRBJ1-3
TGCGCCAGCAGCTCTGGGACAGGGAGCTCTGGAAACACCATATATTTT
CASSSGTGSSGNTIYF
>TRBV6-4|TRBD1|few|TRBJ2-3
TGTGCCAGCAGTCCGACAGGGGAAGGCACAGATACGCAGTATTTT
CASSPTGEGTDTQYF
>TRBV7-9|NA|NA|TRBJ2-5
TGTGCCAGCAGCAGAGGGACATTTAAAGAGACCCAGTACTTC
CASSRGTFKETQYF
>TRBV5-1|NA|NA|TRBJ2-6
TGCGCCAGCAGCTTAACCGTCCGGGGGGGGGCCAACGTCCTGACTTTC
CASSLTVRGGANVLTF
>TRBV4-3|NA|NA|TRBJ2-2
TGCGCCAGCAGCCCCCATGGAGGGGCATGGGCCGGGGAGCTGTTTTTT
CASSPHGGAWAGELFF
>TRBV6-5|TRBD1|NA|TRBJ1-1
TGTGCCAGCAGTTACCAACAGGGGGGCACTGAAGCTTTCTTT
CASSYQQGGTEAFF
>TRBV28|NA|NA|TRBJ2-2
TGTGCCAGCAGTTTATCACAGACTAGTCTGAGCACCGGGGAGCTGTTTTTT
CASSLSQTSLSTGELFF
>TRBV11-2|TRBD1|NA|TRBJ2-7
TGTGCCAGCAGCCCGACAGGGGTCGAGCAGTACTTC
CASSPTGVEQYF
>TRBV7-6|TRBD2|NA|TRBJ2-2
TGTGCCAGCACTTCTAGCGGGAGGACCGGGGAGCTGTTTTTT
CASTSSGRTGELFF
>TRBV10-3|TRBD2|NA|TRBJ2-3
TGTGCCATCAACGGGGGGACTAGCGGATCCACAGATACGCAGTATTTT
CAINGGTSGSTDTQYF
>TRBV7-3|TRBD2|once|TRBJ2-2
TGTGCCAGCAGCTCTAAAGCGGGAGCGAACACCGGGGAGCTGTTTTTT
CASSSKAGANTGELFF
>TRBV6-1|NA|NA|TRBJ1-4
TGTGCCAGCAGTGAATCGGGGGGGACTAATGAAAAACTGTTTTTT
CASSESGGTNEKLFF
>TRBV5-1|TRBD1|once|TRBJ1-2
TGCGCCAGCAGCTCGGGACAGGGATTGTCTAACTATGGCTACACCTTC
CASSSGQGLSNYGYTF
>TRBV6-5|NA|NA|TRBJ2-5
TGTGCCAGCAGTTACGAGGGAGAGACCCAGTACTTC
CASSYEGETQYF
>TRBV4-2|NA|NA|TRBJ2-1
TGTGCCAGCAGCCAAGATGGGGGTAGCGGAGAGCAGTTCTTC
CASSQDGGSGEQFF
>TRBV28|NA|few|TRBJ2-3
TGTGCCAGCAGGACCATGGGGGGGCACACAGATACGCAGTATTTT
CASRTMGGHTDTQYF
>TRBV15|NA|NA|TRBJ2-3
TGTGCCACCAGCAGAGGAGAGGGAGCCTCCATCCTAGCCGGCTACGGCACAGATACGCAGTATTTT
CATSRGEGASILAGYGTDTQYF
>TRBV30|NA|NA|TRBJ2-2
TGTGCCTGGGGTAGCGGCCCGATCCCCGGGGAGCTGTTTTTT
CAWGSGPIPGELFF
>TRBV9|TRBD2|few|TRBJ2-7
TGTGCCAGCAGCGTAGGGTCAGCGGGAGGCCACTACGAGCAGTACTTC
CASSVGSAGGHYEQYF
>TRBV2|TRBD1|few|TRBJ2-6
TGTGCCAGCGCCAGGGGGTCTGGGGCCAACGTCCTGACTTTC
CASARGSGANVLTF
>TRBV14|NA|NA|TRBJ1-2
TGTGCCAGCAGCCGGACAGCTAACTATGGCTACACCTTC
CASSRTANYGYTF
>TRBV7-9|TRBD1|NA|TRBJ1-4
TGTGCCAGCAGCTTACTCGGAGGACAGGGGGGCGAAAAACTGTTTTTT
CASSLLGGQGGEKLFF
>TRBV7-9|NA|NA|TRBJ2-5
TGTGCCAGCAGCCTGGGGGGGGGACAGGTCTCAGAGACCCAGTACTTC
CASSLGGGQVSETQYF
>TRBV7-9|NA|NA|TRBJ2-7
TGTTCCAGCAGCTTGAGACAGGGAGGCGAGCAGTACTTC
CSSSLRQGGEQYF
>TRBV5-1|TRBD2|NA|TRBJ2-7
TGCGCCAGCAGCCGGGGGGACGGGGACTACGAGCAGTACTTC
CASSRGDGDYEQYF
>TRBV29-1|TRBD2|NA|TRBJ2-7
TGCAGCGTAGATAGCGGGAGCTCCTACGAGCAGTACTTC
CSVDSGSSYEQYF
>TRBV15|NA|once|TRBJ1-5
TGTGCCACCAGCAGAGTCCATTCAGGACAATCATATAGCAATCAGCCCCAGCATTTT
CATSRVHSGQSYSNQPQHF
>TRBV28|TRBD2|NA|TRBJ2-1
TGTGCCAGCAGCCTCTTAGCGGGAGTCGCCTACAATGAGCAGTTCTTC
CASSLLAGVAYNEQFF
>TRBV28|TRBD2|NA|TRBJ2-3
TGTGCCAGCTCCCTTCACGGGGCTAGCGGGGAGGCGGATACGCAGTATTTT
CASSLHGASGEADTQYF
>TRBV5-1|TRBD1|NA|TRBJ2-7
TGCGCCAGCACCTCGGGACAGAATCCCTACGAGCAGTACTTC
CASTSGQNPYEQYF
>TRBV5-4|TRBD2|NA|TRBJ2-7
TGTGCCAGCAGCTTGGGATTAGCGGGTCACTACGAGCAGTACTTC
CASSLGLAGHYEQYF
>TRBV14|NA|NA|TRBJ2-3
TGTGCCAGCAGCCAGCCGGGGACTAGCACAGATACGCAGTATTTT
CASSQPGTSTDTQYF
>TRBV7-2|TRBD1|NA|TRBJ1-5
TGTGCCAGCAGCCCCGGGGACAGGACTCAGCCCCAGCATTTT
CASSPGDRTQPQHF
>TRBV27|TRBD1|once|TRBJ2-7
TGTGCCAGCAGTTTTTACCCGGGACAGGGGGCGAGGTACGAGCAGTACTTC
CASSFYPGQGARYEQYF
>TRBV28|TRBD1|NA|TRBJ2-7
TGTGCCAGCAGTTTTTCCCCGGGACAGGGGTCCGAGCAGTACTTC
CASSFSPGQGSEQYF
>TRBV7-2|TRBD1|NA|TRBJ2-7
TGTGCCAGCAGCGCAACAGACAGGGGGCCTCCGTACGAGCAGTACTTC
CASSATDRGPPYEQYF
>TRBV5-1|TRBD2|NA|TRBJ2-1
TGCGCCAGCAGCTTGGCTAGCGGGGGATCCTACAATGAGCAGTTCTTC
CASSLASGGSYNEQFF
>TRBV7-8|NA|NA|TRBJ2-1
TGTGCCAGCAGCTTAGTAAGGGACTCCAATCAGTTCTTC
CASSLVRDSNQFF
>TRBV5-6|NA|NA|TRBJ1-1
TGTGCCAGCACCCAAATACAGGGATTTGACACTGAAGCTTTCTTT
CASTQIQGFDTEAFF
>TRBV25-1|TRBD1|NA|TRBJ2-2
TGTGCCAGCAGTGGATACGGGGACAGGGACACCGGGGAGCTGTTTTTT
CASSGYGDRDTGELFF
>TRBV28|NA|few|TRBJ2-2
TGTGCCAGCAAGGGGGTGACGGGGGGGAACACCGGGGAGCTGTTTTTT
CASKGVTGGNTGELFF
>TRBV19|TRBD1|NA|TRBJ2-7
TGTGCCAGTAGACGGGACAGGGTAGGGGGGTCCTACGAGCAGTACTTC
CASRRDRVGGSYEQYF
>TRBV28|TRBD2|NA|TRBJ2-1
TGTGCCAGCAGTTTGGGCGGGAGGGTATACAATGAGCAGTTCTTC
CASSLGGRVYNEQFF
>TRBV20-1|NA|NA|TRBJ2-3
TGCAGTGCACTGCACACAGATACGCAGTATTTT
CSALHTDTQYF
>TRBV6-1|NA|NA|TRBJ1-2
TGTGCCAGCAGTGAAGACAGCTTCTATGGCTACACCTTC
CASSEDSFYGYTF